One sample yielded the 30 T cell receptor beta chains listed below, sequenced in a study of blood T cells in healthy people across ages. Primers used in a second PCR of about 7 to 12 cycles were a sample-barcoded 5' primer and a J-beta primer mix. One entry per CDR3 protein results from TCRdb running MiXCR on the 5' RACE reads. The sample has more than 750,000 distinct CDR3 sequences; just under 30% are singletons. This same sample was also taken into another study, of T cells of mothers and their children.

Sequencing was done on a sample of blood. The receptors come from a woman between 40 and 55 years old in good health.

The rearrangement uses TRBV18 and TRBJ1-1; D is perhaps TRBD1 (5 bases). The V gene's germline CDR1 is KGHSH and CDR2 LQKENI. V shed 3 bases and J shed 5 bases, with 10 bases lying between them. The CDR3 loop spans 13 amino acids. This CDR3 is CASSPWGITEAFF. Here the CDR3 DNA reads TGTGCCAGCTCACCCTGGGGGATAACTGAAGCTTTCTTT. Full variable domain (rest looked up from reference TRBV18 and TRBJ1-1): NAGVMQNPRHLVRRRGQEARLRCSPMKGHSHVYWYRQLPEEGLKFMVYLQKENIIDESGMPKERFSAEFPKEGPSILRIQQVVRGDSAAYFCASSPWGITEAFFGQGTRLTVV.

This clonotype occurred many times. This sequence joins TRBV20-1 and TRBJ2-5; 9 nucleotides line up with TRBD2. The V gene's germline CDR1 is DFQATT and CDR2 SNEGSKA (reference sequence). CDR3 size: 14 residues. Trimming cost V 4 bases and J 4 bases; bases outside gene matches: 7. The CDR3 nucleotides are TGCAGTGCTATCGGCGGGGGGGCGGTAGAGACCCAGTACTTC. Its protein is CSAIGGGAVETQYF.

There are many counts of this clonotype. The rearrangement links TRBV24-1 to TRBJ1-2; D gene uncertain. V was cut by 6 bases and J by 0 bases, with 7 bases left in between. The germline V gene has CDR1 KGHDR and CDR2 SFDVKD. The CDR3 runs 13 residues. CDR3: CATSSMSNYGYTF. In DNA, the CDR3 is TGTGCCACCAGTTCCATGTCTAACTATGGCTACACCTTC.

This chain joins TRBV7-6 and TRBJ2-3, with D perhaps TRBD1 (5 bases). V was pared by 4 bases and J by 4 bases, with 12 bases between. Germline V gene lookup returns CDR1 SGHVS and CDR2 FNYEAQ. This CDR3 contains 14 residues. CDR3 bases: TGTGCCAGCAGCTCCCCAAGGGGTCCAGATACGCAGTATTTT. Translated: CASSSPRGPDTQYF.

The rearrangement uses TRBV29-1 and TRBJ1-4; no firm D call. The CDR3 consists of 13 residues. Germline CDR1 reads SQVTM; CDR2 reads ANQGSEA. V was pared by 4 bases and J by 2 bases, with 8 bases between. In DNA form, the CDR3 reads TGCAGCGTTGGGAGGAATACTAATGAAAAACTGTTTTTT. Its protein product is CSVGRNTNEKLFF.

This rearrangement joins TRBV6-6 to TRBJ2-2; D perhaps matches TRBD2 (6 bases). Germline CDR1 MNHNY, CDR2 SVGAGI (reference sequence). The V end was cut by 2 bases, the J end by 5 bases, with 12 bases between. This CDR3 region has 15 residues. The DNA for the CDR3 is TGTGCCAGCAGTTACCCTTCCGGGAGAACCGGGGAGCTGTTTTTT. Translation: CASSYPSGRTGELFF.

This rearrangement joins TRBV6-5 to TRBJ1-6; possible D gene TRBD1, 5 bases. The CDR3 has 18 amino acids. Trimming took off 2 bases at V and 10 bases at J, with 24 bases between the two ends. The V gene's germline CDR1 is MNHEY and CDR2 SVGAGI. As DNA, the CDR3 is TGTGCCAGCAGTTACGGTTGGGGGACCCCCAAAGGTGACTCACCCCTCCACTTT. Translation gives CASSYGWGTPKGDSPLHF.

This clonotype was counted a few times. A much larger clone lies one base from this, so it may be a read error. The chain carries TRBV7-2 and TRBJ2-4, with 14 bases fitting TRBD2. This CDR3 is 14 amino acids long. Per the germline V gene, CDR1 is SGHTA and CDR2 is FQGNSA. The CDR3 region has the DNA TGTGCCAACAGCTTAGGACTAGCGGGGGGTGAACAGTACTTC. Its translation: CANSLGLAGGEQYF.

In its sample, this clonotype was seen many times. The CDR3: CASSLNSPSGSTDTQYF. In DNA, the CDR3 is TGTGCCAGCAGCTTAAACAGCCCTAGCGGGAGCACAGATACGCAGTATTTT. This chain joins TRBV7-2 and TRBJ2-3, with 8 bases matching TRBD2. V shed 2 bases, J shed 0 bases, and the junction held 7 bases outside the gene matches. CDR3 length equals 17 residues. CDR1 is SGHTA and CDR2 is FQGNSA in the germline V gene.

This clonotype turned up a few times. V and J are TRBV7-2 and TRBJ1-5, with D possibly matching TRBD1 (6 bases). V dropped 2 bases and J dropped 3 bases, with 11 bases sitting between them. Germline V gene data show CDR1 as SGHTA and CDR2 as FQGNSA. This CDR3 region has 15 residues. CDR3 bases: TGTGCCAGCAGCTTAACCGGACAGCTCAATCAGCCCCAGCATTTT. Translating gives CASSLTGQLNQPQHF.

This chain connects TRBV6-1 to TRBJ2-2, with 11 bases fitting TRBD2. V lost 8 bases and J lost 4; bases outside the gene matches: 3. The germline CDR1 and CDR2 sequences are MNHNS and SASEGT. This CDR3 spans 14 amino acids. The CDR3 DNA sequence: TGTGCCAGCGGTAGCGGGGGGGTCACCGGGGAGCTGTTTTTT. This sequence encodes CASGSGGVTGELFF.

Ten or more counts support this clonotype. The chain employs TRBV20-1 and TRBJ1-5; 11 nucleotides align to TRBD1. The V gene's germline CDR1 is DFQATT and CDR2 SNEGSKA (reference sequence). V shed 5 bases, J shed 6 bases, and the junction held 6 bases outside the gene matches. This CDR3 has 14 amino acids. CDR3 DNA: TGCAGTGCTGACCGGGACAGGGGGAGTCAGCCCCAGCATTTT. As protein: CSADRDRGSQPQHF.

The rearrangement links TRBV6-5 to TRBJ2-1; 14 positions match TRBD2. With V trimmed by 4 bases and J by 8 bases, 16 bases remained unmatched. Per the germline V gene, CDR1 is MNHEY and CDR2 is SVGAGI. The CDR3 is 19 amino acids. The CDR3 DNA reads as TGTGCCAGCAGTTTACGTAGGACTAGCGGGGGGCGCGTGGGGTATGAGCAGTTCTTC. This gives the protein CASSLRRTSGGRVGYEQFF.

This clonotype has a handful of counts. The genes are TRBV18 and TRBJ1-2; 11 nucleotides match TRBD1. The junction had 4 bases not matched to a gene; V was cut back by 5 bases and J by 2 bases. The CDR3 is 15 amino acids. Germline values: CDR1 KGHSH, CDR2 LQKENI. The CDR3: CASSARDRGNYGYTF. CDR3 bases: TGTGCCAGCTCAGCAAGGGACAGGGGGAACTATGGCTACACCTTC.

The gene calls are TRBV5-1 and TRBJ2-7; D not certain. The DNA end favors TRBJ2-5, so the J call may be wrong. The length of the CDR3 is 14 residues. CDR1 and CDR2 from the germline V gene are SGHRS and YFSETQ. The CDR3 loop is CASSLRNDGETQYF. The CDR3 DNA is TGCGCCAGCAGCTTGCGCAACGACGGAGAGACCCAGTACTTC.

This clonotype has only a few counts. The chain carries TRBV7-6 and TRBJ2-7, with 7 positions matching TRBD1. Germline-derived CDR1 and CDR2 are SGHVS and FNYEAQ. J gave up 6 bases and V 5 bases, and 22 bases lay outside the gene matches. The CDR3 has 18 amino acids. The CDR3 reads CASSKMGMSDLTGAEQYF. The CDR3 nucleotides read TGTGCCAGCAGCAAGATGGGGATGTCCGATTTAACAGGGGCCGAGCAGTACTTC.

The table lists this clonotype with a few counts. This may be a read error, as it is one base from a much larger clone. The chain combines TRBV20-1 with TRBJ2-1, with 9 bases identical to TRBD2. There are 14 residues in the CDR3. Looked up from germline, CDR1 is DFQATT and CDR2 is SNEGSKA (reference sequence). With V trimmed by 7 bases and J by 2 bases, 6 bases remained unmatched. The CDR3 DNA sequence: TGCAGTGGCTGGCGGGGGGGAGCCTACAATGAGCAGTTCTTC. This encodes CSGWRGGAYNEQFF.

The chain couples TRBV28 to TRBJ2-3; D remains unclear. The CDR3 is 10 amino acids. Trimming took 8 bases from V and 6 from J, leaving 6 bases between them. The germline V gene has CDR1 MDHEN and CDR2 SYDVKM. CDR3 sequence: CASGFDTQYF. The CDR3 nucleotides read TGTGCCAGCGGGTTCGATACGCAGTATTTT.

CDR3 amino acids: CASSFRFGPQASYEQYF. The CDR3 DNA sequence: TGTGCCAGCAGCTTCAGGTTTGGGCCCCAGGCATCCTACGAGCAGTACTTC. The chain joins TRBV7-8 to TRBJ2-7; D gene uncertain. The V and J ends lost 3 bases and 1 base respectively, with 19 bases between them. Per germline, CDR1 SGHVS and CDR2 FQNEAQ. The CDR3 loop spans 17 amino acids.

The table lists this clonotype with many counts. J is TRBJ2-7 and V is TRBV4-1; 9 positions agree with TRBD1. Germline loops: CDR1 MGHRA, CDR2 YSYEKL. V lost 0 bases and J lost 6; bases outside the gene matches: 6. There are 15 residues in the CDR3. CDR3 nucleotide sequence: TGCGCCAGCAGCCAAGAAGGGACAGGGCGTCGCGAGCAGTACTTC. Residues: CASSQEGTGRREQYF.

This clonotype was counted many times. The J gene is TRBJ2-1, the V gene TRBV12-3 or TRBV12-4; the match to TRBD2 covers 8 bases. The trim removed 5 bases at V and 10 bases at J, leaving 16 bases unmatched. The CDR3 runs 16 residues. CDR3 amino acids: CASSPDSGAMRNEQFF. The DNA for the CDR3 is TGTGCCAGCAGTCCTGATAGCGGGGCCATGAGAAACGAGCAGTTCTTC.

V gene TRBV19 combines with J gene TRBJ1-1; no reliable D call. Germline CDR1 and CDR2: LNHDA and SQIVND (reference sequence). V was cut by 3 bases and J by 0 bases, with 5 bases left in between. This CDR3 is built from 13 residues. CDR3 sequence: CASSILVNTEAFF. CDR3 in DNA: TGTGCCAGTAGTATTTTAGTGAACACTGAAGCTTTCTTT. Filled out from reference TRBV19 and TRBJ1-1, the complete variable domain reads DGGITQSPKYLFRKEGQNVTLSCEQNLNHDAMYWYRQDPGQGLRLIYYSQIVNDFQKGDIAEGYSVSREKKESFPLTVTSAQKNPTAFYLCASSILVNTEAFFGQGTRLTVV.

This clonotype was observed a few times. The V gene is TRBV3-1, the J gene TRBJ2-5; D is undetermined. The better agreement between TRBJ2-7 and the DNA end casts doubt on the J call. The CDR3 loop spans 12 amino acids. Per germline, CDR1 LGHDT and CDR2 YNNKEL (reference sequence). CDR3 in DNA: TGTGCCAGCAGCCATGCAGGCTACGAGCAGTACTTC. Protein product: CASSHAGYEQYF.

This clonotype was seen a few times. The rearrangement links TRBV2 to TRBJ2-5; 10 bases align to TRBD1. Near its end, the DNA agrees better with TRBJ2-7, so the J call may be wrong. The CDR3 has 15 amino acids. CDR1 is SNHLY, CDR2 FYNNEI, per germline. In nucleotides, the CDR3 is TGTGCCAGCAGTGAAAAAGGGACAGGGGAAATCGAGCAGTACTTC. Residues: CASSEKGTGEIEQYF.

This clonotype was picked up many times. V gene TRBV6-2 or TRBV6-3 combines with J gene TRBJ1-2; D gene ambiguous. CDR1 and CDR2 (germline): MNHEY, SVGEGT. This CDR3 contains 12 residues. V shed 7 bases and J shed 4 bases, with 10 bases lying between them. CDR3 sequence: CASTPGSYGYTF. DNA of the CDR3: TGTGCCAGCACCCCCGGGAGCTATGGCTACACCTTC.

V is TRBV14 and J is TRBJ2-5; the D is unclear. Germline CDR1 reads SGHDN; CDR2 reads FVKESK. The CDR3 is made up of 13 amino acids. Trimming removed 3 bases at V and 5 bases at J, with 10 bases between. CDR3: CASSHPGPETQYF. Here the CDR3 DNA reads TGTGCCAGCAGCCACCCCGGACCGGAGACCCAGTACTTC.

The genes are TRBV24-1 and TRBJ2-5; 7 bases map to TRBD2. Trimming at V came to 3 bases and at J to 2 bases, leaving 8 bases not matched to a gene. Germline V lookup: CDR1 KGHDR, CDR2 SFDVKD. CDR3 length: 16 residues. The CDR3 is CATSDRTRSRQETQYF. The CDR3, as DNA: TGTGCCACCAGTGATCGGACTAGGAGTCGGCAAGAGACCCAGTACTTC.

This clonotype has more than one count but fewer than ten. The junction shows a germline mismatch at one end, possibly a read error. The V and J genes are TRBV7-7 and TRBJ2-1; 8 bases align to TRBD2. CDR1 and CDR2 (germline): SSHAT, FNYEAQ (reference sequence). CDR3 size: 15 residues. For the CDR3, the DNA is TGTGCTAGCAGCTCCGTATCGGGGGGGCAAGGGGAGCAGTTCTTC. This translates into CASSSVSGGQGEQFF.

The V and J genes are TRBV6-2 or TRBV6-3 and TRBJ2-1, with D possibly matching TRBD2 (6 bases). The CDR3 consists of 14 residues. CDR1 and CDR2 (germline): MNHEY, SVGEGT. Trimming cost V 11 bases and J 5 bases, with 19 bases left between them. The CDR3 here is CAGWDFRGNNEQFF. DNA of the CDR3: TGTGCCGGCTGGGACTTCCGGGGGAACAATGAGCAGTTCTTC.

The chain employs TRBV28 and TRBJ1-2, with 8 bases identical to TRBD1. CDR3 length: 16 residues. CDR1 and CDR2 (germline): MDHEN, SYDVKM. The J segment lost 4 bases and the V segment lost 5 bases, leaving 12 bases of the junction unmatched. The CDR3 bases are TGTGCCAGCAGTCTTACAGGGGGAATGGGCCCCTATGGCTACACCTTC. It encodes CASSLTGGMGPYGYTF.